These 31 T cell receptor beta chains were all obtained from the same sample, sequenced in a study of tissue T cells after allogeneic stem cell transplantation. This table comes from immunoSEQ multiplex PCR, and its TCRdb copy is limited to in-frame clones, with some not included. The data show some 48,000 clones, 73% seen once. Specimen: sorted cells pooled from one or two spleens. These TCRs come from a pool of C57BL/6 mice in good health.

Comments on this clone: Gene and germline names: mouse. From the germline J gene comes the end of the CDR3, since the read stops 1 residue before it. The V gene is TRBV13-3, the J gene TRBJ2-7, with 9 positions matching TRBD1. The ends lost 4 bases at V and 4 bases at J; junction bases unmatched: 6. CDR1 NNHDY and CDR2 SYVADS come from the germline V gene. This CDR3 spans 14 amino acids. The sequenced part of the CDR3 DNA is TGTGCCAGCAGTACGACAGGGGGGGTTTATGAACAGTAC. This translates into CASSTTGGVYEQY. The full CDR3 protein reads CASSTTGGVYEQYF.

A remark on this clone: The genes are named according to mouse. The read comes to an end 1 residue before the CDR3 does, leaving the germline J gene to fill in the end. The chain is built from TRBV17 and TRBJ1-6; 7 positions match TRBD1. TRBJ1-6 is treated as an ORF (open reading frame) with a function not yet certain. The germline CDR1 and CDR2 sequences are MNHDT and YYDKIL. J gave up 0 bases and V 6 bases, and 2 bases lay outside the gene matches. The CDR3 spans 15 residues. CDR3 region: CASRGQVSYNSPLYF. The CDR3 DNA, read in part, is TGTGCTAGCAGAGGACAGGTTTCCTATAATTCGCCCCTCTAC.

Concerning this clone itself: The gene names given are mouse names. The read terminates 1 residue ahead of where the CDR3 ends, so the germline J gene completes it. The chain joins TRBV31 to TRBJ2-1; D call uncertain. From germline, CDR1 is GKSSPN and CDR2 SITVG. With 1 base removed from V and 7 bases from J, the gap between germline ends came to 5 bases. The CDR3 is 11 residues long. Here the CDR3 reads CAWSPRAEQFF. CDR3 bases read: TGTGCCTGGAGTCCCCGAGCTGAGCAGTTC.

Comments on this clone: The gene names here belong to mouse. The read terminates 1 residue ahead of where the CDR3 ends, so the germline J gene completes it. V and J are TRBV16 and TRBJ2-3; the match to TRBD2 covers 11 bases. The germline V gene encodes CDR1 SGHSA and CDR2 FRNQAP. The J segment lost 2 bases and the V segment lost 5 bases, leaving 9 bases of the junction unmatched. This CDR3 is 17 amino acids long. CDR3 bases read: TGTGCAAGCAGCCCTACTGGGGGGGCGGAGGATGCAGAAACGCTGTAT. Amino acid sequence: CASSPTGGAEDAETLY. The whole CDR3 reads CASSPTGGAEDAETLYF. Full variable domain (missing parts from reference TRBV16 and TRBJ2-3): NAGVIQTPRHKVTGKGQEATLWCEPISGHSAVFWYRQTIVQGLEFLTYFRNQAPIDDSGMPKERFSAQMPNQSHSTLKIQSTQPQDSAVYLCASSPTGGAEDAETLYFGSGTRLTVL.

In the case of this clone: Gene names denote mouse genes. The part of the CDR3 DNA that was read is TGTGCCAGCAGTCGGGGGTCCGACTACACC. Translated, it gives CASSRGSDYT. The full CDR3 reads CASSRGSDYTF. The rearrangement joins TRBV19 to TRBJ1-2; D is possibly TRBD1 (5 bases). The CDR3 end lies 1 residue beyond the end of the read and is filled in from the germline J gene. Trimming stripped 4 bases from V and 5 bases from J, with 6 bases between. CDR1 is FNHDT and CDR2 is SITEND in the germline V gene (reference sequence). The CDR3 spans 11 residues.

Remarks on this clone: The gene symbols are mouse symbols. The CDR3 is cut off 1 residue early in the read; its end comes from the germline J gene. This chain joins TRBV14 and TRBJ2-5, with 7 bases fitting TRBD1. The CDR3 is made up of 14 amino acids. V shed 5 bases, J shed 0 bases, and the junction held 3 bases outside the gene matches. Germline-derived CDR1 and CDR2 are SGHDT and FRDEAV. The DNA read from the CDR3 is TGTGCCAGCAGCCGGGACAGTAACCAAGACACCCAGTAC. Translating gives CASSRDSNQDTQY. In full, the CDR3 is CASSRDSNQDTQYF.

In this sample, this clone turned up a few times. Mouse germline and gene names are used. The DNA read from the CDR3 is TGTGCCAGCTCTCTCGAACTGGGGCCTTATGAACAGTAC. Translated: CASSLELGPYEQY. The whole CDR3 reads CASSLELGPYEQYF. The chain links TRBV12-2 to TRBJ2-7; 7 positions agree with TRBD2. Sequencing ends 1 residue short of the CDR3 end; the germline J gene provides the rest. V lost 0 bases to trimming and J lost 4 bases; unmatched junction nucleotides: 5. The V gene's germline CDR1 is SGHLS and CDR2 HYDKME. There are 14 residues in the CDR3.

As for this clone: Gene names denote mouse genes. The read is 1 residue too short to cover the CDR3 end, so that end is filled in from the germline J gene. The chain couples TRBV3 to TRBJ2-7; maybe TRBD1 (5 bases). The length of the CDR3 is 12 residues. The ends were cut back, 5 bases at V and 3 bases at J, with 8 bases in the middle. Germline loops: CDR1 SNHLY, CDR2 FYNGKV (reference sequence). This CDR3 reads CASSGDSYEQYF. The CDR3 DNA, read in part, is TGTGCCAGCAGCGGAGACAGCTATGAACAGTAC.

In the case of this clone: Mouse germline and gene names are used. The read finishes 1 residue shy of the CDR3 end, and the germline J gene is used to complete it. The chain employs TRBV12-2 and TRBJ2-2; D gene unclear. The germline V gene encodes CDR1 SGHLS and CDR2 HYDKME. With 4 bases removed from V and 2 bases from J, the gap between germline ends came to 4 bases. The CDR3 loop spans 12 amino acids. Incomplete CDR3 DNA: TGTGCCAGCTCCCCGAACACCGGGCAGCTCTAC. It translates to CASSPNTGQLY. The CDR3 in full is CASSPNTGQLYF.

This clone was seen once. Gene names and germline match the mouse. The CDR3 goes on 1 residue after the read ends, and that part is filled in from the germline J gene. The J gene is TRBJ1-1, the V gene TRBV13-2, with 9 positions matching TRBD1. The CDR3 sequence is 15 residues long. V dropped 1 base and J dropped 2; count of bases not matched to a gene: 3. The germline V gene has CDR1 NNHNN and CDR2 SYGAGS (reference sequence). The sequenced part of the CDR3 DNA is TGTGCCAGCGGTGATCGGGACAGGGCCAACACAGAAGTCTTC. It yields the protein CASGDRDRANTEVF. The full CDR3 reads CASGDRDRANTEVFF.

Concerning this clone: The gene names here belong to mouse. The CDR3 sequence: CAWSLETVSYEQYF. CDR3 DNA, as far as it was read: TGTGCCTGGAGTCTAGAAACAGTCTCCTATGAACAGTAC. The genes are TRBV31 and TRBJ2-7; no clear D. The read gets to within 1 residue of the CDR3 end, and the germline J gene fills in the rest. V lost 0 bases to trimming and J lost 0 bases, with 9 bases between them. CDR3 length: 14 amino acids. The germline gives CDR1 GKSSPN, CDR2 SITVG.

This clone was counted a few times. Gene names are mouse gene names. The read is 1 residue too short to cover the CDR3 end, so that end is filled in from the germline J gene. The gene calls are TRBV3 and TRBJ2-7, with a possible D match to TRBD2 (6 bases). The CDR3 loop spans 13 amino acids. V gave up 4 bases and J gave up 0 bases, with 7 bases separating them. CDR1 SNHLY and CDR2 FYNGKV come from the germline V gene (reference sequence). Partial CDR3 DNA: TGTGCCAGCAGCTCACTGGGCTCCTATGAACAGTAC. This sequence encodes CASSSLGSYEQY. The whole CDR3 region reads CASSSLGSYEQYF.

About this clone: The genes and germline here are from mouse. The read ends 1 residue shy of where the CDR3 ends; the end is completed using the germline J gene. The rearrangement links TRBV31 to TRBJ1-1, with D maybe TRBD1 (6 bases). The germline V gene encodes CDR1 GKSSPN and CDR2 SITVG. The CDR3 has 14 residues. Trimming stripped 0 bases from V and 3 bases from J, with 11 bases between. The covered CDR3 bases are TGTGCCTGGAGTCTCCAGGGGCAGGACACAGAAGTCTTC. This codes for CAWSLQGQDTEVF. The entire CDR3 protein is CAWSLQGQDTEVFF.

Of note for this clone: The gene names given are mouse names. The DNA ends 1 residue before the CDR3 does, and the rest of the CDR3 is filled in from the germline J gene. This chain connects TRBV2 to TRBJ2-1, with 7 nucleotides matching TRBD1. This CDR3 has 13 residues. Trimming took 4 bases from V and 4 from J; bases not matched to a gene: 1. The germline V gene encodes CDR1 LGHNA and CDR2 YSYQKL. The CDR3 bases that were read are TGTGCCAGCAGCCTGGGACAGTATGCTGAGCAGTTC. Amino acid sequence: CASSLGQYAEQF. The full CDR3 protein reads CASSLGQYAEQFF.

To note about this clone: Each gene name is a mouse one. The read gets to within 1 residue of the CDR3 end, and the germline J gene fills in the rest. The chain couples TRBV1 to TRBJ1-3; 9 nucleotides align to TRBD1. The germline V gene encodes CDR1 NSQYPW and CDR2 LRSPGD (reference sequence). The ends lost 1 base at V and 6 bases at J; junction bases unmatched: 4. The CDR3 loop spans 15 amino acids. The CDR3 DNA, read in part, is TGCACCTGCAGTGCAGTGGGGACAGGGACAAATACGCTCTAT. The encoded protein is CTCSAVGTGTNTLY. The CDR3 in its entirety is CTCSAVGTGTNTLYF.

A remark on this clone: Genes and germline come from the mouse. The sequenced fragment ends 1 residue before the CDR3 boundary, so the rest is inferred from the germline J gene. The chain combines TRBV5 with TRBJ2-5; 10 positions agree with TRBD2. With 4 bases clipped from V and 3 bases from J, the junction kept 4 bases outside the gene matches. The CDR3 extends over 15 amino acids. Germline loops: CDR1 LGHNA, CDR2 YNLKQL (reference sequence). CDR3 bases read: TGTGCCAGCAGCCGAGACTGGGGGGTGCAAGACACCCAGTAC. Translation gives CASSRDWGVQDTQY. From start to end, the CDR3 is CASSRDWGVQDTQYF.

To note about this clone: Germline is not matched at one junction end, which may reflect a read error. The gene symbols are mouse symbols. The read finishes 1 residue shy of the CDR3 end, and the germline J gene is used to complete it. The J gene is TRBJ1-4, the V gene TRBV3, with 7 bases identical to TRBD1. The CDR3 has 14 residues. The germline gives CDR1 SNHLY, CDR2 FYNGKV (reference sequence). The covered CDR3 bases are TGTGCCGGCAGCTTCCAGGGGGACAACGAAAGATTATTT. Residues: CAGSFQGDNERLF. The entire CDR3 sequence reads CAGSFQGDNERLFF.

A note on this clone: Gene labels here are mouse ones. Coverage ceases 1 residue before the CDR3 finishes, and the germline J gene fills in the end. The chain links TRBV13-2 to TRBJ1-1; a weak D match, TRBD1 (6 bases). Trimming removed 5 bases from V and 1 base from J, with 12 bases in between. CDR1 and CDR2 (germline): NNHNN, SYGAGS (reference sequence). CDR3 size: 14 residues. The sequenced CDR3 bases are TGTGCCAGCGGGAGGGGAGGGGGAAACACAGAAGTCTTC. It translates to CASGRGGGNTEVF. The complete CDR3 reads CASGRGGGNTEVFF.

Turning to this clone: Each gene name is a mouse one. The CDR3 goes on 1 residue after the read ends, and that part is filled in from the germline J gene. The rearrangement joins TRBV26 to TRBJ1-3; 8 bases fit TRBD1. Germline CDR1 is KGHPV and CDR2 is FQNQEV (reference sequence). V trimming: 4 bases; J trimming: 3 bases; junction bases outside the gene matches: 2. This CDR3 has 14 residues. The CDR3 sequence: CASSPDRDGNTLYF. The CDR3 bases that were read are TGTGCCAGCAGTCCGGACAGGGATGGAAATACGCTCTAT.

Only a few counts were recorded for this clone. Gene names and germline match the mouse. The CDR3 extends 1 residue past the end of the read, so its final part is completed from the germline J gene. The rearrangement uses TRBV1 and TRBJ1-1; 8 nucleotides match TRBD1. J was trimmed by 0 bases and V by 7 bases; bases with no gene match: 1. In germline, CDR1 is NSQYPW, CDR2 LRSPGD (reference sequence). The CDR3 contains 13 residues. The sequenced CDR3 bases are TGCACCTGCAAGACAGGGGCAAACACAGAAGTCTTC. Encoded protein: CTCKTGANTEVF. The whole CDR3 region reads CTCKTGANTEVFF. Using reference TRBV1 and TRBJ1-1 for the parts outside the CDR3, the full variable domain is VTLLEQNPRWRLVPRGQAVNLRCILKNSQYPWMSWYQQDLQKQLQWLFTLRSPGDKEVKSLPGADYLATRVTDTELRLQVANMSQGRTLYCTCKTGANTEVFFGKGTRLTVV.

For this clone: At one boundary the junction diverges from the germline segment, which might be a read error. The gene names here belong to mouse. The observed sequence ends 1 residue before the CDR3 terminus, with the missing tail filled in from the germline J gene. The chain uses TRBV13-2 and TRBJ2-2, with D tentatively TRBD1 (7 bases). CDR3 size: 14 residues. Germline CDR1 is NNHNN and CDR2 is SYGAGS (reference sequence). CDR3 DNA (partial): TGTGCCGGCGGGAGGGGGCAGAACACCGGGCAGCTCTAC. Encoded protein: CAGGRGQNTGQLY. The complete CDR3 protein is CAGGRGQNTGQLYF.

On this clone itself: All gene names here are mouse names. The CDR3 extends 1 residue past the end of the read, so its final part is completed from the germline J gene. The chain joins TRBV5 to TRBJ1-1; D uncertain. Germline CDR1 is LGHNA and CDR2 is YNLKQL (reference sequence). The CDR3 totals 15 residues. The V end lost 0 bases, the J end lost 0 bases, and 8 bases lay between the germline ends. The DNA read from the CDR3 is TGTGCCAGCAGCCAAGATTTACACTCAAACACAGAAGTCTTC. Its translation is CASSQDLHSNTEVF. The whole CDR3 sequence is CASSQDLHSNTEVFF.

Of note for this clone: Each gene name is a mouse one. The sequenced fragment ends 1 residue before the CDR3 boundary, so the rest is inferred from the germline J gene. The V and J genes are TRBV5 and TRBJ2-5; D gene unclear. In germline, CDR1 is LGHNA, CDR2 YNLKQL (reference sequence). Between the trimmed V and J ends, which lost 0 bases and 3 bases, there was a span of 10 bases. This CDR3 is built from 15 residues. The CDR3: CASSQEPTTQDTQYF. The CDR3 bases that were read are TGTGCCAGCAGCCAAGAACCGACAACTCAAGACACCCAGTAC.

Note on this clone: Genes and germline come from the mouse. The read stops 1 residue short of the end of the CDR3; the missing end is completed from the germline J gene. The chain carries TRBV19 and TRBJ2-5; 10 bases fit TRBD2. Germline CDR1 reads FNHDT; CDR2 reads SITEND (reference sequence). J was trimmed by 3 bases and V by 5 bases; bases with no gene match: 3. This CDR3 has 14 amino acids. CDR3 bases read: TGTGCCAGCAGCCCGGGACTGGGGCAAGACACCCAGTAC. It yields the protein CASSPGLGQDTQY. The whole CDR3 protein reads CASSPGLGQDTQYF.

As for this clone: Any gene name here is a mouse gene name. The CDR3 extends 1 residue past the end of the read, so its final part is completed from the germline J gene. V usage is TRBV2 and J usage is TRBJ1-1; 7 bases agree with TRBD1. The CDR3 runs 14 residues. With V trimmed by 4 bases and J by 1 base, 3 bases remained unmatched. Germline V gene sequence: CDR1 LGHNA, CDR2 YSYQKL. The CDR3 protein is CASSRDRRNTEVFF. The sequenced CDR3 bases are TGTGCCAGCAGCCGGGACAGACGAAACACAGAAGTCTTC. The whole variable domain, remainder taken from reference TRBV2 and TRBJ1-1, is DPKIIQKPKYLVAVTGSEKILICEQYLGHNAMYWYRQSAKKPLEFMFSYSYQKLMDNQTASSRFQPQSSKKNHLDLQITALKPDDSATYFCASSRDRRNTEVFFGKGTRLTVV.

To note about this clone: Mouse germline and gene names are used. Coverage ceases 1 residue before the CDR3 finishes, and the germline J gene fills in the end. The rearrangement links TRBV3 to TRBJ1-4; tentative D call: TRBD1 (6 bases). The germline gives CDR1 SNHLY, CDR2 FYNGKV (reference sequence). Between the trimmed V and J ends, which lost 0 bases and 4 bases, there was a span of 9 bases. The length of the CDR3 is 15 residues. CDR3 DNA (partial): TGTGCCAGCAGCTTAGCCGACAGGCACAACGAAAGATTATTT. The encoded protein is CASSLADRHNERLF. The CDR3 reads in full as CASSLADRHNERLFF.

A word on this clone: Genes and germline come from the mouse. The CDR3 extends 1 residue past the end of the read, so its final part is completed from the germline J gene. The rearrangement links TRBV20 to TRBJ2-4; possibly TRBD2 for D (6 bases). The germline gives CDR1 GFQATS, CDR2 STVNSAI. The CDR3 spans 14 residues. Trimming cost V 6 bases and J 0 bases, with 13 bases left between them. CDR3: CGAGGFGSQNTLYF. The covered CDR3 bases are TGTGGTGCGGGGGGATTTGGTAGTCAAAACACCTTGTAC.

As regards this clone: The genes and germline here are from mouse. The read is 1 residue too short to cover the CDR3 end, so that end is filled in from the germline J gene. The chain uses TRBV4 and TRBJ2-7, with 7 bases identical to TRBD2. The CDR3 extends over 14 amino acids. Germline values: CDR1 LGHDT, CDR2 YNNKQL (reference sequence). After removal of 5 bases from V and 3 bases from J, the junction contained 7 bases not matched to a gene. The CDR3 reads CASSRHWGFYEQYF. Incomplete CDR3 DNA: TGTGCCAGCAGCCGACACTGGGGCTTCTATGAACAGTAC.

As concerns this clone: Mouse germline and gene names are used. The read terminates 1 residue before the CDR3 end, so the remaining end is supplied by the germline J gene. The chain links TRBV31 to TRBJ1-1; D is unresolved. Germline-derived CDR1 and CDR2 are GKSSPN and SITVG. The V gene lost 0 bases and the J gene lost 0 bases, with 5 bases spanning the gap. The CDR3 is 13 amino acids. The CDR3 spells CAWSLDPNTEVFF. The DNA read from the CDR3 is TGTGCCTGGAGTCTAGACCCAAACACAGAAGTCTTC.

For this clone: The germline and genes are mouse ones. The read ends 1 residue before the CDR3 terminus; that terminus is restored from the germline J gene. The chain combines TRBV29 with TRBJ2-5; D tentatively reads TRBD1 or TRBD2 (5 bases each). CDR1 and CDR2 (germline): MSHET, SYDVDS. The CDR3 sequence is 14 residues long. The V end was cut by 6 bases, the J end by 0 bases, with 10 bases between. CDR3 DNA, as far as it was read: TGTGCTAGCAGCGGGACCCTTAACCAAGACACCCAGTAC. Residues: CASSGTLNQDTQY. The complete CDR3 sequence is CASSGTLNQDTQYF.

On this clone: Gene names and germline refer to mouse. The CDR3 extends 1 residue past the end of the read, so its final part is completed from the germline J gene. V is TRBV3 and J is TRBJ2-1; D tentatively reads TRBD1 or TRBD2 (5 bases each). Germline CDR1 and CDR2: SNHLY and FYNGKV (reference sequence). V gave up 5 bases and J gave up 1 base, with 9 bases separating them. This CDR3 contains 14 residues. CDR3 sequence: CASSTRDNYAEQFF. The CDR3 DNA, read in part, is TGTGCCAGCAGCACCCGGGACAACTATGCTGAGCAGTTC.